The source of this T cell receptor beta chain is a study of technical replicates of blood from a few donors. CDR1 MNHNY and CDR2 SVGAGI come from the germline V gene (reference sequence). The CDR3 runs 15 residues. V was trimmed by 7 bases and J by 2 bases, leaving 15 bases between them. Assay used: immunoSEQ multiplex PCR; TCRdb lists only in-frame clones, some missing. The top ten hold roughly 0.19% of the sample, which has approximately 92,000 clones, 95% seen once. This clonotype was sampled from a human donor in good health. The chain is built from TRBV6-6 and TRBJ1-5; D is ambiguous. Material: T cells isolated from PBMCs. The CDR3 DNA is TGTGCCAGCAACGGACCGGGGTTGCGCAATCAGCCCCAGCATTTT. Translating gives CASNGPGLRNQPQHF.